The next 24 T cell receptor beta chains were all read from a single sample in a study of blood T cell repertoires in COVID-19. Using immunoSEQ multiplex PCR, the repertoire was profiled, and TCRdb retains in-frame clones only, with some absent. The table lists around 300,000 clones, 85% to 90% of them singletons. The sample comprised peripheral blood. The receptors shown here come from a woman in her thirties or forties with COVID-19, enrolled during active disease.

The chain joins TRBV5-1 to TRBJ2-3; perhaps TRBD2 as D (5 bases). This CDR3 region has 15 residues. V was pared by 3 bases and J by 6 bases, with 17 bases between. From germline, CDR1 is SGHRS and CDR2 YFSETQ. The CDR3 bases are TGCGCCAGCAGCTATCGGCCAGCGAGGGAGGATACGCAGTATTTT. Translating it yields CASSYRPAREDTQYF.

The rearrangement joins TRBV6-2 or TRBV6-3 to TRBJ1-1, with 10 nucleotides matching TRBD1. After removal of 2 bases from V and 3 bases from J, the junction contained 6 bases not matched to a gene. The CDR3 totals 16 residues. Per the germline V gene, CDR1 is MNHEY and CDR2 is SVGEGT. The CDR3 coding sequence is TGTGCCAGCAGTTACCCGACAGGGGGCCCGGACACTGAAGCTTTCTTT. As protein: CASSYPTGGPDTEAFF.

This chain joins TRBV7-2 and TRBJ2-7, with D perhaps TRBD1 (5 bases). Germline V CDR1 and CDR2: SGHTA, FQGNSA. Between the trimmed V and J ends, which lost 5 bases and 4 bases, there was a span of 9 bases. This CDR3 spans 12 amino acids. The CDR3 DNA is TGTGCCAGCAGCAAAGACAGATACGAGCAGTACTTC. As protein: CASSKDRYEQYF.

This chain connects TRBV4-3 to TRBJ2-2; TRBD2 matches at 7 bases. This CDR3 region has 15 residues. Germline values: CDR1 LGHNA, CDR2 YSLEER. V shed 1 base and J 6 bases; nucleotides not matched to a gene: 5. The CDR3 DNA reads as TGCGCCAGCAGCCAAGTTCACAGCGGGGCCGGGGAGCTGTTTTTT. Translation gives CASSQVHSGAGELFF.

A few counts support this clone. The CDR3 nucleotides read TGTGCCAGCAGCAAGGGGCCGGGAGTGGCTTCCTACGAGCAGTACTTC. Translating gives CASSKGPGVASYEQYF. The gene calls are TRBV14 and TRBJ2-7; tentative D call: TRBD2 (6 bases). V was trimmed by 5 bases and J by 1 base, leaving 18 bases between them. This CDR3 is 16 amino acids long. The germline V gene encodes CDR1 SGHDN and CDR2 FVKESK.

The chain couples TRBV24-1 to TRBJ2-1; TRBD2 agrees at 8 bases. Losses at the gene ends were 10 bases for V and 8 bases for J; bases not matched to a gene: 6. This CDR3 is built from 12 residues. The germline CDR1 and CDR2 sequences are KGHDR and SFDVKD. Written as DNA, the CDR3 is TGTGCCACTCGGACTAGCCGGGATGAGCAGTTCTTC. Residues: CATRTSRDEQFF.

This clone came up once. The chain has TRBV24-1 and TRBJ2-3, with D uncertain. V dropped 2 bases and J dropped 7 bases, with 3 bases sitting between them. Germline loops: CDR1 KGHDR, CDR2 SFDVKD. This CDR3 spans 11 amino acids. The CDR3 reads CATSDSNTQYF. CDR3 sequence (DNA): TGTGCCACCAGTGATTCAAATACGCAGTATTTT.

This chain uses TRBV29-1 with TRBJ2-4; perhaps TRBD1 as D (6 bases). Germline V gives CDR1 SQVTM, CDR2 ANQGSEA. The CDR3 contains 11 residues. CDR3 bases: TGCAGAACAGGGACCAAAAACATTCAGTACTTC. Translating gives CRTGTKNIQYF.

Remarks on this clone: In the same sample, other DNA sequences code for this CDR3. The J gene is TRBJ1-6, the V gene TRBV6-5; 8 bases align to TRBD1. Unmatched junction bases numbered 2, after V lost 6 bases and J lost 7 bases. CDR1 MNHEY and CDR2 SVGAGI come from the germline V gene. The CDR3 covers 13 residues. The CDR3 nucleotides read TGTGCCAGCAGCCGACAGGGGAATTCACCCCTCCACTTT. Translating gives CASSRQGNSPLHF.

The table lists this clone with a count of one. The chain employs TRBV14 and TRBJ2-3; TRBD2 aligns across 8 bases. Germline V gene sequence: CDR1 SGHDN, CDR2 FVKESK. J lost 4 bases, V lost 4 bases, and 10 bases had no gene match. This CDR3 has 16 residues. CDR3 region: CASSRLTSASSDTQYF. The CDR3 nucleotides read TGTGCCAGCAGCCGGCTGACTAGCGCATCGTCAGATACGCAGTATTTT.

V and J are TRBV27 and TRBJ1-1, with 9 bases matching TRBD1. The CDR3 runs to 17 residues. Looked up from germline, CDR1 is MNHEY and CDR2 is SMNVEV (reference sequence). Trimming removed 2 bases from V and 0 bases from J; junction bases left unmatched: 7. CDR3 sequence reads: CASSLGLGQGMNTEAFF. Written as DNA, the CDR3 is TGTGCCAGCAGTTTAGGTCTGGGACAGGGCATGAACACTGAAGCTTTCTTT.

The genes are TRBV7-9 and TRBJ1-1; D is unclear. Germline CDR1 SEHNR, CDR2 FQNEAQ (reference sequence). This CDR3 has 13 amino acids. V lost 1 base, J lost 3 bases, and 6 bases lay in between. CDR3 bases: TGTGCCAGCAGCTTAGAACGGGACACTGAAGCTTTCTTT. This sequence encodes CASSLERDTEAFF.

The chain combines TRBV7-2 with TRBJ1-2; D is undetermined. The CDR3 length is 14 residues. V dropped 9 bases and J dropped 8 bases, with 22 bases sitting between them. The germline gives CDR1 SGHTA, CDR2 FQGNSA. The CDR3 DNA follows: TGTGCCAGTTCAGTGGGGAGCGAGGCAGGCGGCTACACCTTC. Translating it yields CASSVGSEAGGYTF.

The CDR3 here is CASSQGPESEQYF. CDR3 coding DNA: TGTGCCAGCAGCCAAGGGCCCGAATCCGAGCAGTACTTC. The V gene is TRBV3-1 (or the pseudogene TRBV3-2), the J gene TRBJ2-7; D is ambiguous. The length of the CDR3 is 13 residues. V was trimmed by 1 base and J by 6 bases, leaving 10 bases between them. Looked up from germline, CDR1 is LGHDT and CDR2 is YNNKEL (reference sequence).

J is TRBJ2-1 and V is TRBV9; weak D call: TRBD2 (5 bases). Germline V lookup: CDR1 SGDLS, CDR2 YYNGEE. The CDR3 runs 15 residues. Trimming removed 3 bases at V and 1 base at J, with 11 bases between. CDR3 DNA sequence: TGTGCCAGCAGCGCCCGTAGCGCTTCCTACAATGAGCAGTTCTTC. As protein: CASSARSASYNEQFF. Full variable domain (remainder filled in from reference TRBV9 and TRBJ2-1): DSGVTQTPKHLITATGQRVTLRCSPRSGDLSVYWYQQSLDQGLQFLIQYYNGEERAKGNILERFSAQQFPDLHSELNLSSLELGDSALYFCASSARSASYNEQFFGPGTRLTVL.

The CDR3 protein is CASSPAGGAGGIQYF. The CDR3, as DNA: TGTGCCAGCAGCCCAGCCGGGGGGGCTGGAGGCATTCAGTACTTC. This chain links TRBV14 with TRBJ2-4, with TRBD2 identical over 8 bases. Trimming took 4 bases from V and 9 from J; bases not matched to a gene: 11. Germline CDR1 and CDR2: SGHDN and FVKESK. This CDR3 has 15 residues.

V usage is TRBV5-4 and J usage is TRBJ2-6; D might be TRBD1 (6 bases). Germline V CDR1 and CDR2: SGHNT, YYREEE (reference sequence). The length of the CDR3 is 19 residues. Trimming pared 1 base from V and 0 bases from J, leaving 17 bases between. The CDR3 bases are TGTGCCAGCAGCTTGCTACCCACAGGGTCCCCCTCTGGGGCCAACGTCCTGACTTTC. This codes for CASSLLPTGSPSGANVLTF.

The rearrangement links TRBV5-1 to TRBJ1-2, with TRBD1 matching over 7 bases. The CDR3 has 16 amino acids. J was trimmed by 7 bases and V by 4 bases; bases with no gene match: 16. Germline V CDR1 and CDR2: SGHRS, YFSETQ. CDR3 sequence (DNA): TGCGCCAGCAGCCCCTACGCTGGCACAGGGGAGGTTGGCTACACCTTC. It codes for CASSPYAGTGEVGYTF.

This clone has a single count. The rearrangement links TRBV9 to TRBJ2-7; D is perhaps TRBD1 (5 bases). Germline lookup yields CDR1 SGDLS and CDR2 YYNGEE. CDR3 length: 14 residues. V was clipped by 2 bases and J by 4 bases, with 13 bases between them. CDR3 sequence reads: CASSVSTRGYEQYF. CDR3 nucleotides: TGTGCCAGCAGCGTTTCGACAAGGGGTTACGAGCAGTACTTC. Full variable domain (rest looked up from reference TRBV9 and TRBJ2-7): DSGVTQTPKHLITATGQRVTLRCSPRSGDLSVYWYQQSLDQGLQFLIQYYNGEERAKGNILERFSAQQFPDLHSELNLSSLELGDSALYFCASSVSTRGYEQYFGPGTRLTVT.

The V and J genes are TRBV19 and TRBJ2-3; 13 bases align to TRBD2. V was clipped by 9 bases and J by 5 bases; unmatched bases: 5. Germline lookup yields CDR1 LNHDA and CDR2 SQIVND (reference sequence). This CDR3 contains 14 residues. CDR3 in DNA: TGTGCCAGCAGGACTAGCGGGGGCGGAGATACGCAGTATTTT. Translated: CASRTSGGGDTQYF.

The V call is TRBV2, the J call TRBJ1-1; D ambiguous. The CDR3 is 13 amino acids. Per germline, CDR1 SNHLY and CDR2 FYNNEI. The V gene lost 6 bases and the J gene lost 1 base, with 9 bases spanning the gap. In DNA, the CDR3 is TGTGCCAGCAGGACGACGGGGAACACTGAAGCTTTCTTT. Translating gives CASRTTGNTEAFF. The full variable domain, with the rest looked up from reference TRBV2 and TRBJ1-1, is EPEVTQTPSHQVTQMGQEVILRCVPISNHLYFYWYRQILGQKVEFLVSFYNNEISEKSEIFDDQFSVERPDGSNFTLKIRSTKLEDSAMYFCASRTTGNTEAFFGQGTRLTVV.

This clone was recorded once. The J gene is TRBJ2-1, the V gene TRBV7-3; weak D call: TRBD1 (5 bases). Germline V gives CDR1 SGHTA, CDR2 FQGTGA. The CDR3 totals 13 residues. Trimming left V 2 bases short and J 9 bases short, with 11 bases between. The CDR3 reads CASSLGKGAEQFF. In DNA, the CDR3 is TGTGCCAGCAGCTTAGGGAAAGGGGCTGAGCAGTTCTTC.

This clone was counted a few times. This CDR3 reads CASRGTGFNQPQHF. In DNA form, the CDR3 reads TGTGCCAGTAGGGGGACAGGGTTCAATCAGCCCCAGCATTTT. This chain connects TRBV19 to TRBJ1-5, with 9 bases that match TRBD1. The CDR3 sequence is 14 residues long. The germline V gene encodes CDR1 LNHDA and CDR2 SQIVND (reference sequence). With 6 bases clipped from V and 3 bases from J, the junction kept 3 bases outside the gene matches. The whole variable domain, remainder taken from reference TRBV19 and TRBJ1-5, is DGGITQSPKYLFRKEGQNVTLSCEQNLNHDAMYWYRQDPGQGLRLIYYSQIVNDFQKGDIAEGYSVSREKKESFPLTVTSAQKNPTAFYLCASRGTGFNQPQHFGDGTRLSIL.

The V gene is TRBV27, the J gene TRBJ1-4; D is unresolved. This CDR3 region has 13 residues. V was shortened by 3 bases and J by 8 bases, with 10 bases between the two germline ends. Germline V gene data show CDR1 as MNHEY and CDR2 as SMNVEV (reference sequence). This chain's CDR3 is CASSLNKKEKLFF. The CDR3 nucleotides read TGTGCCAGCAGTTTGAACAAGAAAGAAAAACTGTTTTTT. The variable domain in full, with the rest retrieved from reference TRBV27 and TRBJ1-4, is EAQVTQNPRYLITVTGKKLTVTCSQNMNHEYMSWYRQDPGLGLRQIYYSMNVEVTDKGDVPEGYKVSRKEKRNFPLILESPSPNQTSLYFCASSLNKKEKLFFGSGTQLSVL.